Reported below is one T cell receptor (beta chain). Its antigen is unknown. Any history of autoimmune disease or systemic immunosuppression disqualified patients. This entry comes from a study of OX40 agonist ivuxolimab in advanced cancers. Overall study: Those treated in dose escalation had hepatocellular carcinoma, melanoma, renal cell cancer or head and neck cancer. Among those enrolled, mean age was about 62 years (range roughly 23 to 85) and less than 90% were male. Regarding the study as a whole: There was clonal expansion of CD4+ and CD8+ blood T cells by week 6 at 0.1 to 3.0 mg/kg.

Using immunoSEQ multiplex PCR, the repertoire was profiled, and TCRdb retains in-frame clones only, with some absent. The repertoire holds about 50,000 clones, approximately 83% seen once, with approximately 15% in the top ten. Trimming shortened V by 6 bases and J by 9 bases, and 14 bases separated the two germline ends. Germline V lookup: CDR1 DFQATT, CDR2 SNEGSKA (reference sequence). The CDR3 is 11 amino acids. This material consisted of CD4+ or CD8+ T cells sorted from blood, taken in a trial of the OX40 agonist ivuxolimab. This clonotype was sampled from an adult with an advanced solid tumor such as melanoma, head and neck, liver or kidney cancer. This sequence joins TRBV20-1 and TRBJ2-5; maybe TRBD2 (6 bases). CDR3 nucleotides: TGCAGTGCCCCCTGGGGCGGGGCCCAGTACTTC. Amino acids: CSAPWGGAQYF.